The clone carrying this TCR beta chain was recorded at least ten times. What it recognizes is unknown. 5'RACE template switching generated TCR cDNA, adding a universal primer site and UMIs. TCRdb processed the 5' RACE reads anew with MiXCR; each CDR3 protein has one entry. The table includes 150,000 to 200,000 distinct CDR3 sequences, about 6% detected once. CDR1 and CDR2 from the germline V gene are SGHTS and YDEGEE. The CDR3 extends over 14 amino acids. The V gene lost 5 bases and the J gene lost 2 bases, with 12 bases spanning the gap. The data belong to a study of T cells after yellow fever vaccination. Study outcomes and limitations: Highly abundant clonotypes carried over from the bulk population could end up in FACS-sorted repertoires as contaminants. Peak timing came faster in the weaker secondary response, day 5 versus 15.

This sequence originates from a man aged 18 to 30 who received the YFV17D yellow fever vaccine. The J gene is TRBJ2-3, the V gene TRBV5-8, with a tentative D call TRBD2 (5 bases). The sequenced sample was CD4+ T cells sorted from PBMCs, obtained on the day of the first yellow fever vaccination. CDR3: CASSSGVYTDTQYF. The CDR3 region has the DNA TGTGCCAGCAGTTCCGGGGTCTACACAGATACGCAGTATTTT.